The 22 T cell receptor beta chains presented below share a single source sample, sequenced in a study of blood T cells in healthy people across ages. Primers used in a second PCR of roughly 6 to 12 cycles were a sample-barcoded 5' primer and a J-beta primer mix. MiXCR was run by TCRdb on the 5' RACE reads, yielding one entry per CDR3 protein. The profile covers roughly 800,000 distinct CDR3 sequences, with roughly 35% appearing a single time and 10% to 15% taken by the ten largest. Material: blood. Every receptor here comes from a man between 18 and 29 years old in good health.

About this clonotype: One junction end does not reproduce the germline sequence, and a read error may be involved. J is TRBJ2-3 and V is TRBV12-3 or TRBV12-4; D tentatively fits TRBD1 or TRBD2 (6 bases each). The CDR3 has 14 residues. The CDR3 here is CASGRGGITDAQYF. CDR3 DNA sequence: TGTGCCAGCGGACGAGGGGGGATAACAGATGCGCAGTATTTT.

The V and J genes are TRBV7-6 and TRBJ2-3; D gene uncertain. The V end was cut by 5 bases, the J end by 4 bases, with 10 bases between. This CDR3 contains 13 residues. Germline V lookup: CDR1 SGHVS, CDR2 FNYEAQ. DNA for the CDR3: TGTGCCAGCAGCGTAGTTGGGCCAGATACGCAGTATTTT. It is translated as CASSVVGPDTQYF.

The V and J genes are TRBV2 and TRBJ2-5; 7 bases are shared with TRBD2. J lost 11 bases, V lost 8 bases, and 14 bases had no gene match. This CDR3 has 13 residues. Germline CDR1 SNHLY, CDR2 FYNNEI. This CDR3 is CASETGGNNEQYF. The CDR3 DNA sequence: TGTGCCAGCGAAACGGGGGGAAACAATGAGCAGTACTTC.

The V call is TRBV29-1, the J call TRBJ2-2, with TRBD1 as a possible D gene (6 bases). The germline CDR1 and CDR2 sequences are SQVTM and ANQGSEA. This CDR3 contains 16 residues. Trimming removed 3 bases at V and 1 base at J, with 15 bases between. The CDR3 DNA sequence: TGCAGCGTTGAGGTGGGCACAGGGAGGAACACCGGGGAGCTGTTTTTT. Translating it yields CSVEVGTGRNTGELFF.

The chain uses TRBV3-1 and TRBJ2-5; TRBD1 matches at 12 bases. V lost 3 bases, J lost 4 bases, and 3 bases stayed unmatched. Germline-derived CDR1 and CDR2 are LGHDT and YNNKEL (reference sequence). This CDR3 spans 15 amino acids. Written as DNA, the CDR3 is TGTGCCAGCAGCCAGGGACAGGGGGCAAGAGAGACCCAGTACTTC. Translated, it gives CASSQGQGARETQYF.

The genes are TRBV20-1 and TRBJ1-1, with no clear D. Germline CDR1 and CDR2: DFQATT and SNEGSKA (reference sequence). V was cut by 6 bases and J by 1 base, with 15 bases left in between. The CDR3 loop spans 14 amino acids. The CDR3 loop is CSATLDTRNTEAFF. The CDR3 region has the DNA TGCAGTGCAACCTTAGACACGCGGAACACTGAAGCTTTCTTT.

This clonotype was observed a few times. The rearrangement links TRBV20-1 to TRBJ2-3, with 16 bases fitting TRBD2. This CDR3 is 16 amino acids long. The V and J ends lost 5 bases and 6 bases, in that order; junction bases with no gene match: 8. Per the germline V gene, CDR1 is DFQATT and CDR2 is SNEGSKA (reference sequence). The CDR3 is CSAASPGLAGGDTQYF. In DNA, the CDR3 is TGCAGTGCTGCCTCTCCGGGACTAGCGGGGGGGGATACGCAGTATTTT.

The chain recombines TRBV10-3 with TRBJ1-4, with D possibly TRBD1 on 5 matching bases. Germline-derived CDR1 and CDR2 are ENHRY and SYGVKD. The V and J ends lost 4 bases and 4 bases respectively, with 10 bases between them. The CDR3 has 14 amino acids. CDR3 DNA: TGTGCCATCAGTGCCGGGACGGATAATGAAAAACTGTTTTTT. It encodes CAISAGTDNEKLFF.

There are a few counts of this clonotype. The V and J genes are TRBV20-1 and TRBJ1-5; weak D call: TRBD1 (5 bases). Germline assignment: CDR1 DFQATT and CDR2 SNEGSKA (reference sequence). V was shortened by 1 base and J by 4 bases, with 14 bases between the two germline ends. The CDR3 is 15 residues long. In nucleotides, the CDR3 is TGCAGTGCTAGAGCCGGGACGCTTATGAATCAGCCCCAGCATTTT. This translates into CSARAGTLMNQPQHF.

This chain connects TRBV28 to TRBJ2-5, with TRBD1 matching 8 bases. The J call is in doubt because the DNA end fits TRBJ2-7 better. CDR1 and CDR2 (germline): MDHEN, SYDVKM. The CDR3 spans 14 residues. This CDR3 is CASRGQGTPDEQYF. Here the CDR3 DNA reads TGTGCCAGCAGAGGACAGGGAACTCCCGACGAGCAGTACTTC.

This clonotype was observed at least ten times. CDR3 sequence (DNA): TGTGCCAGCAGTCGAGGGGACTTAGGTAGTGAGCAGTTCTTC. This codes for CASSRGDLGSEQFF. The gene calls are TRBV12-3 or TRBV12-4 and TRBJ2-1; a possible D gene is TRBD2 (6 bases). CDR3 length equals 14 residues. The V end lost 5 bases, the J end lost 9 bases, and 17 bases lay between the germline ends.

About this clonotype itself: This may stem from a read error, because a much larger clone lies one nucleotide away. Here the CDR3 omits its conserved ending phenylalanine or tryptophan, so a read error is the likely source. V gene TRBV20-1 combines with J gene TRBJ2-3; D is perhaps TRBD1 (5 bases). This CDR3 region has 14 residues. V shed 0 bases and J shed 8 bases, with 15 bases lying between them. Looked up from germline, CDR1 is DFQATT and CDR2 is SNEGSKA (reference sequence). In nucleotides, the CDR3 is TGCAGTGCTAGAGAGGGAAGGACACACATTACGCAGTATTTA. Protein product: CSAREGRTHITQYL.

This chain uses TRBV2 with TRBJ1-1; 7 positions match TRBD1. Germline V lookup: CDR1 SNHLY, CDR2 FYNNEI. The CDR3 totals 13 residues. The V gene end was trimmed by 7 bases and the J gene end by 8 bases; junction bases not matched to a gene: 10. The CDR3 loop is CASTLDRSEEAFF. In DNA, the CDR3 is TGTGCCAGCACCCTGGACAGGTCGGAAGAAGCTTTCTTT. Variable domain in full (rest from reference TRBV2 and TRBJ1-1): EPEVTQTPSHQVTQMGQEVILRCVPISNHLYFYWYRQILGQKVEFLVSFYNNEISEKSEIFDDQFSVERPDGSNFTLKIRSTKLEDSAMYFCASTLDRSEEAFFGQGTRLTVV.

J is TRBJ2-1 and V is TRBV20-1; TRBD2 might be the D (6 bases). V was clipped by 4 bases and J by 10 bases, with 23 bases between them. The CDR3 loop spans 15 amino acids. Per the germline V gene, CDR1 is DFQATT and CDR2 is SNEGSKA (reference sequence). This CDR3 reads CSAITASENSYEQFF. In DNA, the CDR3 is TGCAGTGCTATAACCGCTAGCGAGAACTCCTACGAGCAGTTCTTC.

The rearrangement links TRBV7-2 to TRBJ2-1; TRBD2 matches at 10 bases. The CDR3 has 14 residues. The germline gives CDR1 SGHTA, CDR2 FQGNSA. V lost 1 base and J lost 15; bases outside the gene matches: 9. In DNA, the CDR3 is TGTGCCAGCAGCTTAGAGTCCAGCGGGGGGGCGGGGTTCTTC. It codes for CASSLESSGGAGFF. The complete variable domain, with remaining parts taken from reference TRBV7-2 and TRBJ2-1, reads GAGVSQSPSNKVTEKGKDVELRCDPISGHTALYWYRQSLGQGLEFLIYFQGNSAPDKSGLPSDRFSAERTGGSVSTLTIQRTQQEDSAVYLCASSLESSGGAGFFGPGTRLTVL.

The V and J genes are TRBV7-9 and TRBJ2-5, with TRBD1 matching 11 bases. Near its end, the DNA agrees better with TRBJ2-7, so the J call may be wrong. The CDR3 covers 15 residues. Germline CDR1 and CDR2: SEHNR and FQNEAQ (reference sequence). DNA of the CDR3: TGTGCCAGCAGCCCCGGACAGGGGGCAAATAGCGAGCAGTACTTC. As protein: CASSPGQGANSEQYF.

The genes are TRBV19 and TRBJ1-2; 8 nucleotides align to TRBD1. The CDR3 is made up of 15 amino acids. After removal of 4 bases from V and 0 bases from J, the junction contained 4 bases not matched to a gene. Germline assignment: CDR1 LNHDA and CDR2 SQIVND (reference sequence). The CDR3 loop reads CASSKRTGTNYGYTF. The CDR3 bases are TGTGCCAGTAGTAAACGGACAGGGACTAACTATGGCTACACCTTC.

This clonotype has just a few counts. The chain carries TRBV2 and TRBJ1-2, with unresolved D. The germline V and J ends were trimmed by 4 bases and 4 bases, with 16 bases remaining between them. Germline values: CDR1 SNHLY, CDR2 FYNNEI. CDR3 size: 15 residues. The chain's CDR3 is CASSVRTDTSYGYTF. DNA for the CDR3: TGTGCCAGCAGTGTCCGCACCGACACGAGCTATGGCTACACCTTC.

In its sample, this clonotype was seen many times. V usage is TRBV7-2 and J usage is TRBJ1-2, with D possibly matching TRBD1 (6 bases). V was clipped by 5 bases and J by 7 bases, with 17 bases between them. The CDR3 has 14 residues. The germline V gene has CDR1 SGHTA and CDR2 FQGNSA. CDR3 DNA sequence: TGTGCCAGCAGCCCCCGGTCAACAGGGACTGGCTACACCTTC. It yields the protein CASSPRSTGTGYTF.

The chain joins TRBV20-1 to TRBJ2-5; D might be TRBD1 (6 bases). In germline, CDR1 is DFQATT, CDR2 SNEGSKA (reference sequence). This CDR3 contains 15 residues. The ends were cut back, 0 bases at V and 4 bases at J, with 15 bases in the middle. This CDR3 reads CSARDPQGLGETQYF. The CDR3 DNA reads as TGCAGTGCTAGAGATCCCCAGGGGCTGGGAGAGACCCAGTACTTC.

V is TRBV6-5 and J is TRBJ1-2, with 7 bases fitting TRBD1. From germline, CDR1 is MNHEY and CDR2 SVGAGI. V gave up 4 bases and J gave up 2 bases; unmatched junction bases: 13. The CDR3 spans 17 residues. The DNA of the CDR3 is TGTGCCAGCAGTTCAACCCCCGGCAGGGGGAGAAACTATGGCTACACCTTC. Its translation is CASSSTPGRGRNYGYTF.

This clonotype was detected a few times. J is TRBJ1-1 and V is TRBV7-2, with D perhaps TRBD1 (6 bases). The germline CDR1 and CDR2 sequences are SGHTA and FQGNSA. CDR3 size: 15 residues. V was shortened by 1 base and J by 7 bases, with 16 bases between the two germline ends. Here the CDR3 reads CASSLVSGATVEAFF. Written as DNA, the CDR3 is TGTGCCAGCAGCTTAGTATCAGGGGCGACAGTTGAAGCTTTCTTT.